This TCR beta chain was retrieved from a study of blood T cell repertoires in COVID-19. About the research overall: COVID-19 samples from acute and convalescent phases originated in the United States, Italy and Spain.

Method: immunoSEQ multiplex PCR; TCRdb's copy keeps in-frame clones and lacks some. Among almost 250,000 clones listed, roughly 86% were seen once. CDR1 and CDR2 (germline): LGHNA, YNFKEQ. Trimming pared 3 bases from V and 4 bases from J, leaving 15 bases between. CDR3 length equals 15 residues. Sequencing was performed on peripheral blood. V gene TRBV4-2 combines with J gene TRBJ2-5, with D possibly TRBD2 on 5 matching bases. This TCR was recovered from a woman in her sixties who had recovered from COVID-19. DNA of the CDR3: TGTGCCAGCAGCCAGGGAACTGAGGGTAGAGAGACCCAGTACTTC. Protein product: CASSQGTEGRETQYF.